The 22 T cell receptor beta chains in this list originate from one sample, sequenced in a study of early T cells in non-severe SARS-CoV-2 infection (dated by TCRdb to the early 2020s). Libraries were built with 5' RACE. Instrument used: NextSeq 500. Using fastp at Q25 and MiXCR, TCRdb reprocessed the public reads and kept productive beta chains. Rows with one shared CDR3 protein collapse into an entry with the most common genes and DNA. The sample has about 77,000 distinct CDR3 sequences on record, 12% of them singletons. Of the sample, less than 20% falls within the top ten clones. The starting material was whole blood, obtained at baseline. These receptor sequences come from an adult who was a healthcare worker with PCR-confirmed SARS-CoV-2 infection or an uninfected control (not recorded which). The donor label of this sample is uncertain.

Ten or more counts support this clonotype. The rearrangement uses TRBV28 and TRBJ2-2; 8 bases fit TRBD2. Germline lookup yields CDR1 MDHEN and CDR2 SYDVKM. The ends lost 8 bases at V and 5 bases at J; junction bases unmatched: 7. The CDR3 contains 14 residues. CDR3 nucleotide sequence: TGTGCCAGCGGGGCGGGAGGAAGGACCGGGGAGCTGTTTTTT. This codes for CASGAGGRTGELFF.

This clonotype came up a few times. This sequence joins TRBV11-2 and TRBJ2-3; 11 bases are a match to TRBD2. Per the germline V gene, CDR1 is SGHAT and CDR2 is FQNNGV. With V trimmed by 8 bases and J by 6 bases, 10 bases remained unmatched. The CDR3 contains 15 residues. For the CDR3, the DNA is TGTGCCAGCTTGGGGGAGCTAGCGGGAGGTGATACGCAGTATTTT. Its protein is CASLGELAGGDTQYF.

The chain couples TRBV2 to TRBJ1-1; D uncertain. This CDR3 comprises 14 residues. V gave up 2 bases and J gave up 4 bases, with 11 bases separating them. CDR1 SNHLY and CDR2 FYNNEI come from the germline V gene. This chain's CDR3 is CASSENSGGTEAFF. CDR3 sequence (DNA): TGTGCCAGCAGTGAAAACAGTGGTGGCACTGAAGCTTTCTTT. Full variable domain (missing parts from reference TRBV2 and TRBJ1-1): EPEVTQTPSHQVTQMGQEVILRCVPISNHLYFYWYRQILGQKVEFLVSFYNNEISEKSEIFDDQFSVERPDGSNFTLKIRSTKLEDSAMYFCASSENSGGTEAFFGQGTRLTVV.

The sample holds a few counts of this clonotype. V and J are TRBV12-2 and TRBJ2-5; no DNA check was done on the table's D call, TRBD2. TRBV12-2 is listed as a pseudogene. This CDR3 contains 17 residues. The CDR3 is CASRSRLAGAEGETQYF. The CDR3 DNA reads as TGTGCAAGTCGCTCGCGGCTAGCGGGAGCGGAGGGGGAGACCCAGTACTTC.

This chain connects TRBV18 to TRBJ2-7, with D perhaps assigned TRBD1 or TRBD2 (5 bases each). The germline V gene encodes CDR1 KGHSH and CDR2 LQKENI. There are 14 residues in the CDR3. V was trimmed by 0 bases and J by 7 bases, leaving 13 bases between them. The CDR3 sequence is CASSPPLIGGEQYF. The CDR3 region has the DNA TGTGCCAGCTCACCACCGTTAATTGGGGGAGAGCAGTACTTC.

The chain has TRBV9 and TRBJ1-6; 7 nucleotides line up with TRBD1. The germline gives CDR1 SGDLS, CDR2 YYNGEE. J was trimmed by 10 bases and V by 3 bases; bases with no gene match: 10. CDR3 length equals 15 residues. CDR3 in amino acids: CASSALPGQYSPLHF. For the CDR3, the DNA is TGTGCCAGCAGCGCGTTACCGGGACAGTACTCACCCCTCCACTTT. The full variable domain, its missing parts supplied by reference TRBV9 and TRBJ1-6, is DSGVTQTPKHLITATGQRVTLRCSPRSGDLSVYWYQQSLDQGLQFLIQYYNGEERAKGNILERFSAQQFPDLHSELNLSSLELGDSALYFCASSALPGQYSPLHFGNGTRLTVT.

The V gene is TRBV4-3, the J gene TRBJ2-3, with a weak D call TRBD2 (5 bases). V lost 0 bases and J 2 bases, leaving 12 bases between the germline ends. The CDR3 extends over 16 amino acids. CDR1 LGHNA and CDR2 YSLEER come from the germline V gene. The CDR3 loop is CASSQERRLLTDTQYF. In DNA, the CDR3 is TGCGCCAGCAGCCAAGAGAGGAGGCTCCTCACAGATACGCAGTATTTT.

This clonotype was seen a few times. The chain uses TRBV11-2 and TRBJ2-3; 10 nucleotides agree with TRBD2. V shed 4 bases, J shed 7 bases, and the junction held 11 bases outside the gene matches. CDR1 SGHAT and CDR2 FQNNGV come from the germline V gene. The length of the CDR3 is 16 residues. DNA of the CDR3: TGTGCCAGCAGCTCACGACTAGCGGGCGCGCTTTATACGCAGTATTTT. Its protein product is CASSSRLAGALYTQYF.

DNA of the CDR3: TGTGCCACCGGAGGAGCTAGCACAGATACGCAGTATTTT. Its protein is CATGGASTDTQYF. The V call is TRBV24-1, the J call TRBJ2-3, with TRBD2 as a possible D gene (5 bases). The length of the CDR3 is 13 residues. Germline CDR1 is KGHDR and CDR2 is SFDVKD. Trimming took 9 bases from V and 0 from J, leaving 9 bases between them.

In this sample, this clonotype turned up a few times. The V and J genes are TRBV9 and TRBJ2-1; either TRBD1 or TRBD2 may fit D (6 bases each). V shed 0 bases and J shed 4 bases, with 11 bases lying between them. From germline, CDR1 is SGDLS and CDR2 YYNGEE. The CDR3 consists of 15 residues. The CDR3 region has the DNA TGTGCCAGCAGCGTAGTCGGGGGCGCTTACAATGAGCAGTTCTTC. The encoded protein is CASSVVGGAYNEQFF.

The gene calls are TRBV4-3 and TRBJ2-5; the D gene is possibly TRBD2 (6 bases). The CDR3 has 14 residues. The ends were cut back, 1 base at V and 5 bases at J, with 11 bases in the middle. Per germline, CDR1 LGHNA and CDR2 YSLEER. CDR3 sequence (DNA): TGCGCCAGCAGCCAAGCTCTGGCGGGGGAGACCCAGTACTTC. Translation gives CASSQALAGETQYF.

This clonotype was seen a handful of times. V is TRBV6-5 and J is TRBJ2-6, with 8 bases matching TRBD1. Germline V lookup: CDR1 MNHEY, CDR2 SVGAGI. The V and J ends lost 5 bases and 5 bases, in that order; junction bases with no gene match: 8. CDR3 length: 16 residues. The CDR3 DNA is TGTGCCAGCAGTACAGACAGGGGCCGGTGGGCCAACGTCCTGACTTTC. This gives the protein CASSTDRGRWANVLTF.

The V gene is TRBV7-2, the J gene TRBJ1-5; perhaps TRBD1 as D (5 bases). Trimming cost V 5 bases and J 0 bases, with 11 bases left between them. Germline CDR1 is SGHTA and CDR2 is FQGNSA. The CDR3 totals 15 residues. CDR3 nucleotides: TGTGCCAGCAGCCTTGGACACAATAGCAATCAGCCCCAGCATTTT. The encoded protein is CASSLGHNSNQPQHF.

This clonotype was seen ten or more times. The chain uses TRBV10-2 and TRBJ2-2; D gene uncertain. The CDR3 covers 14 residues. Germline CDR1 reads WSHSY; CDR2 reads SAAADI. Trimming shortened V by 3 bases and J by 1 base, and 6 bases separated the two germline ends. The CDR3 protein is CASSDGQNTGELFF. The CDR3 bases are TGCGCCAGCAGTGATGGGCAGAACACCGGGGAGCTGTTTTTT.

This sequence joins TRBV19 and TRBJ1-2; no clear D gene. The V and J ends lost 7 bases and 1 base respectively, with 13 bases between them. Germline V CDR1 and CDR2: LNHDA, SQIVND (reference sequence). The CDR3 has 14 amino acids. The CDR3 nucleotides are TGTGCCAGTACCCAAAGGTCCGTTAACTATGGCTACACCTTC. It encodes CASTQRSVNYGYTF.

This clonotype has a handful of counts. CDR3 region: CAWSASERADTQYF. DNA for the CDR3: TGTGCCTGGAGTGCTTCGGAGCGCGCAGATACGCAGTATTTT. The chain is built from TRBV30 and TRBJ2-3; D unclear. V shed 1 base and J shed 4 bases, with 12 bases lying between them. The CDR3 is made up of 14 amino acids. Germline CDR1 is GTSNPN and CDR2 is SVGIG (reference sequence).

V usage is TRBV30 and J usage is TRBJ1-1, with TRBD1 matching 8 bases. There are 12 residues in the CDR3. Trimming at V came to 2 bases and at J to 4 bases, leaving 0 bases not matched to a gene. Germline V gene lookup returns CDR1 GTSNPN and CDR2 SVGIG (reference sequence). Here the CDR3 reads CAWSTGGTEAFF. CDR3 coding DNA: TGTGCCTGGAGTACAGGGGGCACTGAAGCTTTCTTT.

This clonotype was counted a few times. The chain carries TRBV20-1 and TRBJ1-3; D ambiguous. V lost 0 bases and J lost 1, with 19 bases in between. The CDR3 is 18 residues long. The germline V gene has CDR1 DFQATT and CDR2 SNEGSKA (reference sequence). The CDR3 loop reads CSARDPRGLSGSGNTIYF. As DNA, the CDR3 is TGCAGTGCTAGAGATCCGCGTGGGCTATCGGGATCTGGAAACACCATATATTTT.

The chain combines TRBV6-1 with TRBJ2-1; 10 nucleotides align to TRBD2. Trimming removed 7 bases from V and 11 bases from J; junction bases left unmatched: 5. CDR1 MNHNS and CDR2 SASEGT come from the germline V gene. This CDR3 has 12 residues. The CDR3: CASIGLAEQQFF. The CDR3 nucleotides read TGTGCCAGCATCGGACTAGCGGAACAGCAGTTCTTC.

The rearrangement links TRBV30 to TRBJ2-3, with 7 positions matching TRBD1. This CDR3 spans 14 amino acids. Losses at the gene ends were 1 base for V and 2 bases for J; bases not matched to a gene: 3. CDR1 is GTSNPN and CDR2 is SVGIG in the germline V gene (reference sequence). CDR3 nucleotide sequence: TGTGCCTGGAGTGCAGGGACAGTCACAGATACGCAGTATTTT. Translation gives CAWSAGTVTDTQYF.

Concerning this clonotype itself: Mismatch with germline at one junction end may stem from a read error. V and J are TRBV7-8 and TRBJ1-1; 7 nucleotides agree with TRBD1. CDR1 SGHVS and CDR2 FQNEAQ come from the germline V gene. CDR3 size: 13 residues. This CDR3 reads CDSSITGETEAFF. CDR3 DNA sequence: TGTGACAGCAGCATCACAGGGGAGACTGAAGCTTTCTTT.

This chain connects TRBV18 to TRBJ1-4; D might be TRBD1 (6 bases). V shed 3 bases and J shed 3 bases, with 11 bases lying between them. This CDR3 contains 15 residues. CDR1 and CDR2 (germline): KGHSH, LQKENI. The CDR3: CASSPVQGPNEKLFF. CDR3 nucleotide sequence: TGTGCCAGCTCACCTGTACAGGGTCCTAATGAAAAACTGTTTTTT.